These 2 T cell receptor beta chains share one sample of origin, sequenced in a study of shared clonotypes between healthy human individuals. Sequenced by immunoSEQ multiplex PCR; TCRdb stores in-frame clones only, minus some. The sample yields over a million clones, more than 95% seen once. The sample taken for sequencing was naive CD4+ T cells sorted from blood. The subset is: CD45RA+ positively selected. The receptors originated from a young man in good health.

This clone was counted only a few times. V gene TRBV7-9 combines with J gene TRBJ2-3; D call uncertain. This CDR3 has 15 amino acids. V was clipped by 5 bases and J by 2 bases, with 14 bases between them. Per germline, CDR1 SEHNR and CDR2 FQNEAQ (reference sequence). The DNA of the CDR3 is TGTGCCAGCAGCCCAACGGGTCAGAACACAGATACGCAGTATTTT. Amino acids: CASSPTGQNTDTQYF.

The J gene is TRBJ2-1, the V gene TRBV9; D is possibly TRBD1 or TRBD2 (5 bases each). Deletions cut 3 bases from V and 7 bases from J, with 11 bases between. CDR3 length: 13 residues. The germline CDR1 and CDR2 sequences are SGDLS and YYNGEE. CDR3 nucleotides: TGTGCCAGCAGCGGGGGGACGCATAATGAGCAGTTCTTC. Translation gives CASSGGTHNEQFF. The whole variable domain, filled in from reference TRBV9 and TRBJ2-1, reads DSGVTQTPKHLITATGQRVTLRCSPRSGDLSVYWYQQSLDQGLQFLIQYYNGEERAKGNILERFSAQQFPDLHSELNLSSLELGDSALYFCASSGGTHNEQFFGPGTRLTVL.